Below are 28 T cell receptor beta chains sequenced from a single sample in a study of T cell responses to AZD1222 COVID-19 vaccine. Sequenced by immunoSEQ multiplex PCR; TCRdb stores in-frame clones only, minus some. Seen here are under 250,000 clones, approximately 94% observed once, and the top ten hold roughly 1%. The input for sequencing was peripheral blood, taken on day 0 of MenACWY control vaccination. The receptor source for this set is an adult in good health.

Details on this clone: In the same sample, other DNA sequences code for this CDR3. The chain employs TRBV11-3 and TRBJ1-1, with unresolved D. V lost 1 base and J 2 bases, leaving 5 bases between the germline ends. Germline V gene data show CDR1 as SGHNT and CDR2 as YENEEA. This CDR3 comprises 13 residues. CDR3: CASSLGVNTEAFF. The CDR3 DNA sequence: TGTGCCAGCAGCTTAGGCGTTAACACTGAAGCTTTCTTT.

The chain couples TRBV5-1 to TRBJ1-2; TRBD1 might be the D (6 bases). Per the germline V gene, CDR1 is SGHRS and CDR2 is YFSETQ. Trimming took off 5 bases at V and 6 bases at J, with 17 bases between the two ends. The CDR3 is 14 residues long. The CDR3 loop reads CASSRDIGEDGYTF. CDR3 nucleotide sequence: TGCGCCAGCAGTCGGGACATTGGAGAAGATGGCTACACCTTC.

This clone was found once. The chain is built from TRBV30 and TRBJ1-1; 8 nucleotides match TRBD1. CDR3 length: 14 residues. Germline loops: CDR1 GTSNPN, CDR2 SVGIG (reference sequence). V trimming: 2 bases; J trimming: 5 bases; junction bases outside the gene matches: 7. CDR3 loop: CAWSKTGVRTEAFF. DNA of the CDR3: TGTGCCTGGAGTAAGACAGGGGTTCGGACTGAAGCTTTCTTT.

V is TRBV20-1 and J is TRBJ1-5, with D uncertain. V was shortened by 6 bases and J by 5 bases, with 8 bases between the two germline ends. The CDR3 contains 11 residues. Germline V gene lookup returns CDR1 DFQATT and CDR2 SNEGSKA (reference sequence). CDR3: CSAQTDQPQHF. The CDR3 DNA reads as TGCAGTGCCCAAACCGATCAGCCCCAGCATTTT.

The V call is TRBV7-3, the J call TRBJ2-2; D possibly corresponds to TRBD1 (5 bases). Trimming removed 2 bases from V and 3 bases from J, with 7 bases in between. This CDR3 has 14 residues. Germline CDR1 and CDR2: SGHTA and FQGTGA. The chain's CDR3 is CASSLFRDTGELFF. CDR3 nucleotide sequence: TGTGCCAGCAGCTTATTCAGGGACACCGGGGAGCTGTTTTTT.

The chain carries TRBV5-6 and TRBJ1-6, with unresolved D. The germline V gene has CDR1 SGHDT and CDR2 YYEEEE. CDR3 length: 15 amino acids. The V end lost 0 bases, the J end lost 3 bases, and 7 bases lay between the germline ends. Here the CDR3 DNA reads TGTGCCAGCAGCTTGGACAGCCGCTATAATTCACCCCTCCACTTT. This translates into CASSLDSRYNSPLHF.

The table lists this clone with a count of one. The CDR3 DNA sequence: TGCACCAGCAGGGCCCCCGGGGAGGACAGGTATGGCTACACCTTC. Translated: CTSRAPGEDRYGYTF. The V and J genes are TRBV1 and TRBJ1-2; the table gives TRBD1 as D, unverified against the DNA. TRBV1 is a known pseudogene. The CDR3 has 15 amino acids.

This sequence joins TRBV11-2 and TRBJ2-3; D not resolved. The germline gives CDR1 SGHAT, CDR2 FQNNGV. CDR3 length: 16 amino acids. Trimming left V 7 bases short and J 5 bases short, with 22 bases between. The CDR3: CASTPSRRRLGDTQYF. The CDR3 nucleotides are TGTGCCAGCACCCCGAGTCGGCGCAGGCTTGGAGATACGCAGTATTTT.

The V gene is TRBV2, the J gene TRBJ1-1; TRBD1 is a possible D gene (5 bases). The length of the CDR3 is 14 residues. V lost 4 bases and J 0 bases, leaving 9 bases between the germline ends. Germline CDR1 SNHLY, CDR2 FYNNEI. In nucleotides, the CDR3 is TGTGCCAGCAGTGCGCAGGGATTGAACACTGAAGCTTTCTTT. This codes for CASSAQGLNTEAFF.

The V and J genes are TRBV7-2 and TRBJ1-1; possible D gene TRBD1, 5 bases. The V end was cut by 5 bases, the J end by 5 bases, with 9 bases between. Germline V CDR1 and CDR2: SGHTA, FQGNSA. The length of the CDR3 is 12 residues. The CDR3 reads CASSRQRTEAFF. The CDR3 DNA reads TGTGCCAGCAGCCGACAGAGAACTGAAGCTTTCTTT.

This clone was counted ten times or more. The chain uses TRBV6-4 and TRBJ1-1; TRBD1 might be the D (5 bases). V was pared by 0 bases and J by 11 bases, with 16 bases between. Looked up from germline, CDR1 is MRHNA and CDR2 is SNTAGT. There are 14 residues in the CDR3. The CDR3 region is CASSDSPDSSSAFF. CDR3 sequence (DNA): TGTGCCAGCAGTGACTCCCCCGACAGTTCGTCGGCTTTCTTT.

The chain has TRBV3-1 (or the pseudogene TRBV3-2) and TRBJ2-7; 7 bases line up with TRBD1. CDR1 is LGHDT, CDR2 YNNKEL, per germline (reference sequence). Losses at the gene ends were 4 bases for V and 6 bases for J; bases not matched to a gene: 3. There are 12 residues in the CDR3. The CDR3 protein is CASSPTGREQYF. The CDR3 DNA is TGTGCCAGCAGCCCGACAGGGCGCGAGCAGTACTTC.

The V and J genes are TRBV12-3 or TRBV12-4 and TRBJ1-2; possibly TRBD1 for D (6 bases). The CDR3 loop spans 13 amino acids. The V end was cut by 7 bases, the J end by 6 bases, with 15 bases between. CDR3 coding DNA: TGTGCCAGCAACCTAGGAAGGGGGGATGGCTACACCTTC. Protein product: CASNLGRGDGYTF.

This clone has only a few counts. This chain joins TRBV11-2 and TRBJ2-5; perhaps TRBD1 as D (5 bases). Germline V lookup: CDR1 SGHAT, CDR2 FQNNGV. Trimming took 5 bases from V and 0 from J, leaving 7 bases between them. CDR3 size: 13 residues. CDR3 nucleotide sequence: TGTGCCAGCAGCCAGGGAAACCAAGAGACCCAGTACTTC. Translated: CASSQGNQETQYF.

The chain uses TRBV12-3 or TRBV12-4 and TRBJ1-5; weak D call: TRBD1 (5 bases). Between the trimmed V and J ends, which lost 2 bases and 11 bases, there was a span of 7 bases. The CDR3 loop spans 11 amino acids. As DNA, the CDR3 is TGTGCCAGCAGTTTACCGGGGGCCCAGCATTTT. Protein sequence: CASSLPGAQHF.

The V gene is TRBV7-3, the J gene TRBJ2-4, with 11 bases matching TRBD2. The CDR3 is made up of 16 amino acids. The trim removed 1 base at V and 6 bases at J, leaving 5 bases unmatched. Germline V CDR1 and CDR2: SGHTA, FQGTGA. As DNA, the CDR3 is TGTGCCAGCAGCTTAATGCTAGCGGGGGGATTAAACATTCAGTACTTC. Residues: CASSLMLAGGLNIQYF. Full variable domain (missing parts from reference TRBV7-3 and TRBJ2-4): GAGVSQTPSNKVTEKGKYVELRCDPISGHTALYWYRQSLGQGPEFLIYFQGTGAADDSGLPNDRFFAVRPEGSVSTLKIQRTERGDSAVYLCASSLMLAGGLNIQYFGAGTRLSVL.

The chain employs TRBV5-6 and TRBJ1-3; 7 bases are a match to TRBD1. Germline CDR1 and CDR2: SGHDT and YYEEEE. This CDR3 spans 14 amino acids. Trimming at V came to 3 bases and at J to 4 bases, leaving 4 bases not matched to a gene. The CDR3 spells CASSYRDRGNTIYF. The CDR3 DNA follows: TGTGCCAGCAGCTACCGGGACAGAGGAAACACCATATATTTT.

The CDR3 protein is CASSVRQGYTGELFF. CDR3 nucleotide sequence: TGTGCCAGCAGCGTACGGCAGGGATACACCGGGGAGCTGTTTTTT. The chain recombines TRBV9 with TRBJ2-2, with D maybe TRBD1 (5 bases). This CDR3 region has 15 residues. Germline values: CDR1 SGDLS, CDR2 YYNGEE. Trimming removed 1 base from V and 3 bases from J, with 10 bases in between.

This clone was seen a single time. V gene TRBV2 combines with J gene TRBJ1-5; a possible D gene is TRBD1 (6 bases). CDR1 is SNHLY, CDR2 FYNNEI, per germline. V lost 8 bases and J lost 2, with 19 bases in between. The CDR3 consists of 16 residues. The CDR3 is CASLGGPLPGNQPQHF. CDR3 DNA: TGTGCCAGCCTGGGGGGCCCCCTCCCTGGCAATCAGCCCCAGCATTTT.

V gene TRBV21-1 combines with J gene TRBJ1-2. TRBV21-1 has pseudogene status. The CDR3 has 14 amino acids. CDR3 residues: CASTFHRTHYGYTF. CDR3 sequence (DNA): TGTGCCAGCACCTTCCACCGAACCCATTATGGCTACACCTTC.

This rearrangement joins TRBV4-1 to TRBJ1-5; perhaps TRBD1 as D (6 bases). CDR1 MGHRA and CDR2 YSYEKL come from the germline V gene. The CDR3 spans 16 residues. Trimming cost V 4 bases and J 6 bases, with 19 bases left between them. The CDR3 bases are TGCGCCAGCAGCCGGGCAGGGGACCGTCCAGGTCAGCCCCAGCATTTT. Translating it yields CASSRAGDRPGQPQHF.

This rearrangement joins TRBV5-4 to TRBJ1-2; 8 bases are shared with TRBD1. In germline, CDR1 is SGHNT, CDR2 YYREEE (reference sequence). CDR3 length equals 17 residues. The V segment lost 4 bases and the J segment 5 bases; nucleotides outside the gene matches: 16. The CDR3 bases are TGTGCCAGCAGCCCTGGACAGGGTCCCGGGGTGAGGTATGGCTACACCTTC. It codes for CASSPGQGPGVRYGYTF.

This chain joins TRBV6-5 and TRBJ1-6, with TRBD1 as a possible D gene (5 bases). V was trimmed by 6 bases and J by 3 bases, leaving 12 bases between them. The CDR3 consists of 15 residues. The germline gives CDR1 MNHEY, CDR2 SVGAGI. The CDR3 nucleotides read TGTGCCAGCAGCCGGATGGGGGTCTATAATTCACCCCTCCACTTT. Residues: CASSRMGVYNSPLHF.

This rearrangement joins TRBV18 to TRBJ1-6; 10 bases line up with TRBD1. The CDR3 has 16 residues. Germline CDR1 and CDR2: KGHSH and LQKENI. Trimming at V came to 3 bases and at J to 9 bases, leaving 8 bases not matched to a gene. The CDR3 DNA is TGTGCCAGCTCACCTCAGGGACAGGGGCTAGGTTCACCCCTCCACTTT. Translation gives CASSPQGQGLGSPLHF.

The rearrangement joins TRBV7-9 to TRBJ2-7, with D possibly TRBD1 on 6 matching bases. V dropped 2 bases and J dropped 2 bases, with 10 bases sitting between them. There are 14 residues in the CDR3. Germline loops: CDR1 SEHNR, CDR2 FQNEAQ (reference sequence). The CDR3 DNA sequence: TGTGCCAGCAGCTTATGGGACACAACCTACGAGCAGTACTTC. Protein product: CASSLWDTTYEQYF.

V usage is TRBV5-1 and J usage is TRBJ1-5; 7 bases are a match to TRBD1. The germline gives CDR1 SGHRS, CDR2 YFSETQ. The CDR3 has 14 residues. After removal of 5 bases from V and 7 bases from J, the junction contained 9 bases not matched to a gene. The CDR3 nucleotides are TGCGCCAGCAGTATAACAGGGGAGGAGCAGCCCCAGCATTTT. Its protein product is CASSITGEEQPQHF.

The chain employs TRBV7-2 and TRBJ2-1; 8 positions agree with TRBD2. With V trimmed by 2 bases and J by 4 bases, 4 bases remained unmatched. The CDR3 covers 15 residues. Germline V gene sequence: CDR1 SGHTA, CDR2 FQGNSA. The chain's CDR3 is CASSLTTGGYNEQFF. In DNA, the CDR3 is TGTGCCAGCAGCTTAACGACGGGGGGGTACAATGAGCAGTTCTTC.

The CDR3 DNA is TGTGCCAGCAGCTTTGACTTCATAGGGACATACTCTGGGGCCAACGTCCTGACTTTC. Amino acids: CASSFDFIGTYSGANVLTF. The genes are TRBV7-9 and TRBJ2-6, with D possibly TRBD1 on 6 matching bases. The CDR3 has 19 residues. Per the germline V gene, CDR1 is SEHNR and CDR2 is FQNEAQ (reference sequence). With 3 bases removed from V and 0 bases from J, the gap between germline ends came to 18 bases.